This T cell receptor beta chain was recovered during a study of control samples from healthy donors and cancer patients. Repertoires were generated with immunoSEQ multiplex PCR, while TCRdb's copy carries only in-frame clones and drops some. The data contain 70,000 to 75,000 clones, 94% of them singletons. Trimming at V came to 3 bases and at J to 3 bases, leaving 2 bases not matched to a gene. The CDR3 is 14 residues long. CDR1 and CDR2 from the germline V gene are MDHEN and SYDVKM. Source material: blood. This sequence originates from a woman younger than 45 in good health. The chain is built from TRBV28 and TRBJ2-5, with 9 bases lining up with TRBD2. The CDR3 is CASSFLAGKETQYF. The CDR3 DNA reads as TGTGCCAGCAGTTTCCTAGCGGGGAAAGAGACCCAGTACTTC.